What follows are 29 T cell receptor beta chains derived from one specimen sequenced in a study of T cells after yellow fever vaccination. TCRdb used MiXCR to reprocess the 5' RACE reads, holding one entry per CDR3 protein. The data show 300,000 or so distinct CDR3 sequences, around 4.1% seen once. The sequenced sample was PBMCs, obtained 5 days after the yellow fever booster vaccination. The receptors stem from a man aged 18-30 years who received the YFV17D yellow fever vaccine.

Points on this clonotype: A read error may produce the germline difference seen at one junction end. The gene calls are TRBV7-9 and TRBJ1-1; D uncertain. The CDR3 covers 14 residues. The germline V gene has CDR1 SEHNR and CDR2 FQNEAQ (reference sequence). The CDR3 is CASSLAFPVSEAFF. The CDR3 nucleotides read TGTGCCAGCAGCCTAGCGTTCCCGGTGAGTGAAGCTTTCTTT.

The sample holds a few counts of this clonotype. V usage is TRBV7-8 and J usage is TRBJ2-3; a possible D gene is TRBD2 (5 bases). Looked up from germline, CDR1 is SGHVS and CDR2 is FQNEAQ. Between the trimmed V and J ends, which lost 2 bases and 4 bases, there was a span of 19 bases. CDR3 length equals 17 residues. The CDR3 nucleotides read TGTGCCAGCAGCTTATTGCCAGGCTTCGGGATCTCAGATACGCAGTATTTT. It yields the protein CASSLLPGFGISDTQYF.

This clonotype has ten or more counts. This rearrangement joins TRBV20-1 to TRBJ2-1; 7 nucleotides agree with TRBD2. Germline V gene lookup returns CDR1 DFQATT and CDR2 SNEGSKA (reference sequence). Germline trimming cut 3 bases from V and 8 bases from J; bases unmatched to any gene: 7. CDR3 length: 13 residues. As DNA, the CDR3 is TGCAGTGCTAGTTACGGGGGGTGGTATGAGCAGTTCTTC. Protein product: CSASYGGWYEQFF.

This clonotype was detected ten times or more. The V and J genes are TRBV12-3 or TRBV12-4 and TRBJ1-1; D not resolved. Trimming took off 6 bases at V and 0 bases at J, with 11 bases between the two ends. The CDR3 length is 14 residues. The CDR3 loop reads CASRHRRLNTEAFF. CDR3 DNA: TGTGCCAGCAGACACCGGAGGCTGAACACTGAAGCTTTCTTT.

This clonotype has only a few counts. V and J are TRBV6-1 and TRBJ1-3; D is undetermined. Trimming took 3 bases from V and 4 from J, leaving 4 bases between them. The CDR3 is 12 amino acids. Germline CDR1 and CDR2: MNHNS and SASEGT. The DNA for the CDR3 is TGTGCCAGCAGTGATTGGGGAAACACCATATATTTT. This encodes CASSDWGNTIYF.

This clonotype was seen at least ten times. The genes are TRBV5-1 and TRBJ2-3, with 8 bases identical to TRBD1. V shed 4 bases and J 0 bases; nucleotides not matched to a gene: 4. Germline V lookup: CDR1 SGHRS, CDR2 YFSETQ. The CDR3 is 15 amino acids. Written as DNA, the CDR3 is TGCGCCAGCAGCCCCACAGGGGGGAGCACAGATACGCAGTATTTT. Its protein is CASSPTGGSTDTQYF. The entire variable domain, with the rest obtained from reference TRBV5-1 and TRBJ2-3, is as follows: KAGVTQTPRYLIKTRGQQVTLSCSPISGHRSVSWYQQTPGQGLQFLFEYFSETQRNKGNFPGRFSGRQFSNSRSEMNVSTLELGDSALYLCASSPTGGSTDTQYFGPGTRLTVL.

This clonotype has ten or more counts. This chain joins TRBV6-5 and TRBJ1-1, with 7 positions matching TRBD1. Germline V lookup: CDR1 MNHEY, CDR2 SVGAGI. The CDR3 is 15 residues long. V lost 8 bases to trimming and J lost 5 bases; unmatched junction nucleotides: 14. Here the CDR3 DNA reads TGTGCCAGCGGTTCAGGGGGGGCTGGTTTAACTGAAGCTTTCTTT. Translating it yields CASGSGGAGLTEAFF.

The J gene is TRBJ2-1, the V gene TRBV12-3 or TRBV12-4; TRBD1 is a possible D gene (6 bases). Trimming took 2 bases from V and 5 from J, leaving 22 bases between them. The CDR3 length is 18 residues. Written as DNA, the CDR3 is TGTGCCAGCAGTTTAAGCCTGGGGGCGTGGACTTTTGACAATGAGCAGTTCTTC. Translated, it gives CASSLSLGAWTFDNEQFF.

This clonotype was seen many times. The rearrangement joins TRBV5-1 to TRBJ2-7; a weak D match, TRBD2 (5 bases). Trimming left V 4 bases short and J 3 bases short, with 11 bases between. In germline, CDR1 is SGHRS, CDR2 YFSETQ. The CDR3 contains 13 residues. CDR3 nucleotide sequence: TGCGCCAGCAGCACGGGATCGGGCTACGAGCAGTACTTC. Encoded protein: CASSTGSGYEQYF.

CDR3 coding DNA: TGTGCCAGCAGCCAAGAGGCCCAAGGCTTTTCAAACACCATATATTTT. As protein: CASSQEAQGFSNTIYF. The gene calls are TRBV4-2 and TRBJ1-3, with D uncertain. Trimming cost V 0 bases and J 6 bases, with 15 bases left between them. The CDR3 totals 16 residues. Germline assignment: CDR1 LGHNA and CDR2 YNFKEQ.

The table lists this clonotype with a few counts. The chain has TRBV24-1 and TRBJ2-3; 12 nucleotides match TRBD2. J lost 2 bases, V lost 5 bases, and 4 bases had no gene match. Per the germline V gene, CDR1 is KGHDR and CDR2 is SFDVKD. The CDR3 totals 16 residues. The CDR3 DNA reads TGTGCCACCAGTGCCGGACTAGCGGGACCCACAGATACGCAGTATTTT. Its translation is CATSAGLAGPTDTQYF.

Here the CDR3 reads CSARSRVNSNQPQHF. In DNA, the CDR3 is TGCAGTGCTAGATCCAGGGTAAATAGCAATCAGCCCCAGCATTTT. V is TRBV20-1 and J is TRBJ1-5; D perhaps matches TRBD1 (5 bases). The CDR3 contains 15 residues. Trimming cost V 2 bases and J 0 bases, with 11 bases left between them. CDR1 is DFQATT, CDR2 SNEGSKA, per germline (reference sequence).

This clonotype was seen repeatedly, ten times or more. The chain joins TRBV7-9 to TRBJ2-5, with D tentatively TRBD1 (6 bases). Trimming left V 3 bases short and J 5 bases short, with 22 bases between. Germline lookup yields CDR1 SEHNR and CDR2 FQNEAQ (reference sequence). The CDR3 is 17 amino acids. The CDR3 loop reads CASSFPRQDPLRETQYF. The CDR3 nucleotides read TGTGCCAGCAGCTTTCCGAGACAGGACCCCCTCAGGGAGACCCAGTACTTC.

J is TRBJ2-6 and V is TRBV7-6; D call uncertain. The length of the CDR3 is 16 residues. The V and J ends lost 5 bases and 0 bases respectively, with 11 bases between them. Germline CDR1 SGHVS, CDR2 FNYEAQ. CDR3 in amino acids: CASSNWLFSGANVLTF. CDR3 DNA: TGTGCCAGCAGCAATTGGCTGTTCTCTGGGGCCAACGTCCTGACTTTC.

This clonotype was detected ten times or more. V usage is TRBV5-1 and J usage is TRBJ2-7, with D tentatively TRBD1 (6 bases). This CDR3 is built from 15 residues. V was trimmed by 0 bases and J by 0 bases, leaving 10 bases between them. CDR1 SGHRS and CDR2 YFSETQ come from the germline V gene. The CDR3: CASSLGAGDSYEQYV. CDR3 sequence (DNA): TGCGCCAGCAGCTTGGGCGCAGGGGACTCCTACGAGCAGTACGTC.

This clonotype has ten or more counts. This rearrangement joins TRBV11-2 to TRBJ2-1; 7 bases line up with TRBD2. The CDR3 runs 13 residues. V trimming: 4 bases; J trimming: 6 bases; junction bases outside the gene matches: 3. CDR1 and CDR2 (germline): SGHAT, FQNNGV. This CDR3 reads CASSSGLLNEQFF. The CDR3 bases are TGTGCCAGCAGCTCGGGACTACTCAATGAGCAGTTCTTC.

This clonotype has only a few counts. The chain couples TRBV5-4 to TRBJ2-4; D not resolved. The CDR3 loop spans 13 amino acids. Germline V gene sequence: CDR1 SGHNT, CDR2 YYREEE (reference sequence). V shed 1 base and J shed 7 bases, with 9 bases lying between them. The CDR3: CASSLPGSNIQYF. CDR3 sequence (DNA): TGTGCCAGCAGCTTGCCCGGAAGCAACATTCAGTACTTC.

This clonotype was detected ten times or more. The chain employs TRBV7-2 and TRBJ1-1; D uncertain. Germline CDR1 SGHTA, CDR2 FQGNSA. This CDR3 region has 13 residues. V gave up 4 bases and J gave up 0 bases, with 6 bases separating them. In nucleotides, the CDR3 is TGTGCCAGCAGCTCACAGATGAACACTGAAGCTTTCTTT. Its translation is CASSSQMNTEAFF.

The chain couples TRBV5-4 to TRBJ2-2; D is possibly TRBD1 or TRBD2 (5 bases each). Trimming removed 0 bases from V and 0 bases from J, with 12 bases in between. CDR3 length equals 17 residues. Germline CDR1 is SGHNT and CDR2 is YYREEE (reference sequence). The CDR3 DNA follows: TGTGCCAGCAGCTTGGTCCCGGGGCTCACGAACACCGGGGAGCTGTTTTTT. Translated: CASSLVPGLTNTGELFF.

This clonotype was counted only a few times. This chain joins TRBV11-3 and TRBJ2-7; 8 nucleotides match TRBD1. The CDR3 is 18 residues long. The junction had 20 bases not matched to a gene; V was cut back by 5 bases and J by 5 bases. Germline lookup yields CDR1 SGHNT and CDR2 YENEEA. CDR3: CASSPFGTGGTFTDEQYF. The CDR3 coding sequence is TGTGCCAGCAGCCCCTTCGGGACAGGCGGGACATTCACGGACGAGCAGTACTTC. The whole variable domain, filled in from reference TRBV11-3 and TRBJ2-7, reads EAGVVQSPRYKIIEKKQPVAFWCNPISGHNTLYWYLQNLGQGPELLIRYENEEAVDDSQLPKDRFSAERLKGVDSTLKIQPAELGDSAVYLCASSPFGTGGTFTDEQYFGPGTRLTVT.

This clonotype has a handful of counts. V and J are TRBV18 and TRBJ2-2; D is undetermined. V lost 6 bases to trimming and J lost 0 bases, with 20 bases between them. Germline CDR1 reads KGHSH; CDR2 reads LQKENI. The CDR3 loop spans 18 amino acids. Here the CDR3 DNA reads TGTGCCAGCTCTCCAGGCAACAGCCGCTTAACGAACACCGGGGAGCTGTTTTTT. It specifies CASSPGNSRLTNTGELFF.

The chain combines TRBV6-2 or TRBV6-3 with TRBJ2-7; no definite D call. Trimming removed 6 bases from V and 3 bases from J, with 15 bases in between. The CDR3 loop spans 14 amino acids. Looked up from germline, CDR1 is MNHEY and CDR2 is SVGEGT. CDR3 DNA sequence: TGTGCCAGCAGCCCTCAATCACGGAGCTACGAGCAGTACGTC. Encoded protein: CASSPQSRSYEQYV.

This clonotype was seen repeatedly, ten times or more. The CDR3 DNA reads as TGCGCCAGCAGCCCGGGCGGCCCGGGACCTGGAAACACCATATATTTT. Protein: CASSPGGPGPGNTIYF. V and J are TRBV5-1 and TRBJ1-3, with D possibly matching TRBD1 (5 bases). Germline CDR1 reads SGHRS; CDR2 reads YFSETQ. The CDR3 has 16 residues. V was shortened by 4 bases and J by 2 bases, with 16 bases between the two germline ends.

This clonotype was counted at least ten times. The genes are TRBV2 and TRBJ2-2; D is perhaps TRBD2 (6 bases). The CDR3 has 17 amino acids. The V end was cut by 3 bases, the J end by 0 bases, with 14 bases between. Germline V gene lookup returns CDR1 SNHLY and CDR2 FYNNEI. CDR3 loop: CASSEALWGANTGELFF. The DNA for the CDR3 is TGTGCCAGCAGTGAGGCCCTTTGGGGGGCGAACACCGGGGAGCTGTTTTTT.

This clonotype was observed a few times. The CDR3 DNA follows: TGCAGTGCTAAACCTGGGGACACTGAAGCTTTCTTT. Encoded protein: CSAKPGDTEAFF. V usage is TRBV20-1 and J usage is TRBJ1-1; D is ambiguous. The CDR3 is made up of 12 amino acids. Trimming cost V 4 bases and J 3 bases, with 9 bases left between them. Looked up from germline, CDR1 is DFQATT and CDR2 is SNEGSKA (reference sequence).

The chain is built from TRBV4-2 and TRBJ1-5; 7 nucleotides align to TRBD1. Unmatched junction bases numbered 10, after V lost 4 bases and J lost 7 bases. This CDR3 region has 15 residues. Germline V gives CDR1 LGHNA, CDR2 YNFKEQ. CDR3 loop: CASSPTGESQQPQHF. In DNA, the CDR3 is TGTGCCAGCAGCCCCACAGGGGAATCCCAACAGCCCCAGCATTTT.

The rearrangement links TRBV6-2 or TRBV6-3 to TRBJ2-7; possibly TRBD1 for D (6 bases). Germline values: CDR1 MNHEY, CDR2 SVGEGT. Trimming stripped 4 bases from V and 2 bases from J, with 12 bases between. The CDR3 sequence is 14 residues long. Here the CDR3 reads CASSFHRATYEQYF. The CDR3, as DNA: TGTGCCAGCAGTTTCCACAGGGCCACCTACGAGCAGTACTTC.

The chain combines TRBV29-1 with TRBJ2-5, with D possibly being TRBD2 (6 bases). The CDR3 runs to 12 residues. Germline CDR1 SQVTM, CDR2 ANQGSEA. V lost 3 bases, J lost 1 base, and 6 bases lay in between. The DNA of the CDR3 is TGCAGCGTTGAGGAGGGCCAAGAGACCCAGTACTTC. This translates into CSVEEGQETQYF.

V gene TRBV4-1 combines with J gene TRBJ1-1; D is perhaps TRBD1 (5 bases). Trimming took off 3 bases at V and 5 bases at J, with 10 bases between the two ends. Germline CDR1 and CDR2: MGHRA and YSYEKL. The CDR3 totals 13 residues. The CDR3 here is CASSHLEGTEAFF. CDR3 DNA sequence: TGCGCCAGCAGCCATTTGGAGGGGACTGAAGCTTTCTTT.